The 19 T cell receptor beta chains listed next were all sequenced from one sample in a study of OX40 agonist ivuxolimab in advanced cancers. Here immunoSEQ multiplex PCR was the method, and the copy in TCRdb shows in-frame clones only, minus some. The sample lists about 59,000 clones; about 87% were seen once. The sample was CD4+ or CD8+ T cells sorted from blood, taken in a trial of the OX40 agonist ivuxolimab. The receptors were sampled from an adult with an advanced solid tumor such as melanoma, head and neck, liver or kidney cancer.

The J gene is TRBJ2-5, the V gene TRBV19; no clear D. The V end lost 1 base, the J end lost 5 bases, and 8 bases lay between the germline ends. Looked up from germline, CDR1 is LNHDA and CDR2 is SQIVND (reference sequence). The CDR3 is 13 residues long. The CDR3 loop is CASSIGKMETQYF. The DNA for the CDR3 is TGTGCCAGTAGTATAGGAAAGATGGAGACCCAGTACTTC.

The chain uses TRBV10-3 and TRBJ1-1; the D gene is possibly TRBD1 (6 bases). The CDR3 is 15 residues long. V lost 2 bases, J lost 1 base, and 11 bases lay in between. CDR1 and CDR2 (germline): ENHRY, SYGVKD. CDR3 region: CAISEGGNPNTEAFF. As DNA, the CDR3 is TGTGCCATCAGTGAGGGGGGCAACCCGAACACTGAAGCTTTCTTT.

This chain joins TRBV6-1 and TRBJ2-7; 14 bases fit TRBD2. V shed 4 bases and J 2 bases; nucleotides not matched to a gene: 13. This CDR3 comprises 19 residues. CDR1 and CDR2 (germline): MNHNS, SASEGT. The CDR3 sequence: CASSVRESATSGGAYEQYF. The CDR3 DNA reads as TGTGCCAGCAGTGTGCGGGAGTCCGCGACTAGCGGGGGGGCCTACGAGCAGTACTTC.

The chain couples TRBV9 to TRBJ1-1; the D is unclear. The CDR3 consists of 14 residues. Per the germline V gene, CDR1 is SGDLS and CDR2 is YYNGEE. Between the trimmed V and J ends, which lost 6 bases and 1 base, there was a span of 13 bases. CDR3 in amino acids: CASKAAGENTEAFF. The DNA for the CDR3 is TGTGCCAGCAAAGCCGCCGGTGAGAACACTGAAGCTTTCTTT.

There are a few counts of this clone. This chain uses TRBV5-4 with TRBJ2-1; 11 bases fit TRBD2. The CDR3 is made up of 16 amino acids. V was pared by 5 bases and J by 3 bases, with 7 bases of the junction left unmatched. Per germline, CDR1 SGHNT and CDR2 YYREEE (reference sequence). Written as DNA, the CDR3 is TGTGCCAGCAGTCACCCCGGACTAGCGGGCTACAATGAGCAGTTCTTC. Encoded protein: CASSHPGLAGYNEQFF. Supplemented by reference TRBV5-4 and TRBJ2-1, the full variable domain reads ETGVTQSPTHLIKTRGQQVTLRCSSQSGHNTVSWYQQALGQGPQFIFQYYREEENGRGNFPPRFSGLQFPNYSSELNVNALELDDSALYLCASSHPGLAGYNEQFFGPGTRLTVL.

The chain recombines TRBV6-6 with TRBJ1-2; 10 bases are shared with TRBD1. The germline CDR1 and CDR2 sequences are MNHNY and SVGAGI (reference sequence). The CDR3 covers 14 residues. CDR3 nucleotides: TGTGCTGCCTCAGCGGACAGGGGGGCCTATGGCTACACCTTC. Protein product: CAASADRGAYGYTF.

The genes are TRBV6-5 and TRBJ2-1; D is uncertain. V dropped 11 bases and J dropped 3 bases, with 14 bases sitting between them. The CDR3 contains 13 residues. CDR1 is MNHEY and CDR2 is SVGAGI in the germline V gene. The CDR3 region has the DNA TGTGCCCCCAAGACCTTTGACTACAATGAGCAGTTCTTC. Its translation: CAPKTFDYNEQFF.

V usage is TRBV28 and J usage is TRBJ1-6; 11 nucleotides agree with TRBD1. V lost 6 bases and J lost 8; bases outside the gene matches: 3. Germline V gene sequence: CDR1 MDHEN, CDR2 SYDVKM. CDR3 length: 14 amino acids. In DNA, the CDR3 is TGTGCCAGCAGCCCGGGACAGGGGGATTCACCCCTCCACTTT. Encoded protein: CASSPGQGDSPLHF.

The chain uses TRBV15 and TRBJ2-2, with 16 bases aligning to TRBD2. Trimming cost V 1 base and J 6 bases; bases outside gene matches: 5. Germline CDR1 and CDR2: LNHNV and YYDKDF (reference sequence). There are 18 residues in the CDR3. The CDR3 nucleotides read TGTGCCACCAGCAGAGGACAGGGACTAGCGGGAGGGCCCGGGGAGCTGTTTTTT. Protein: CATSRGQGLAGGPGELFF.

This clone appeared once. The chain recombines TRBV18 with TRBJ1-2; D call uncertain. CDR1 KGHSH and CDR2 LQKENI come from the germline V gene. V was shortened by 3 bases and J by 7 bases, with 18 bases between the two germline ends. The CDR3 is 15 residues long. DNA of the CDR3: TGTGCCAGCTCACCTTCCTCCGCCAATGTGTTTGGCTACACCTTC. Protein: CASSPSSANVFGYTF.

The V and J genes are TRBV19 and TRBJ1-5; the match to TRBD1 covers 10 bases. Trimming took 5 bases from V and 3 from J; bases not matched to a gene: 7. CDR1 LNHDA and CDR2 SQIVND come from the germline V gene (reference sequence). The CDR3 has 16 amino acids. The CDR3 DNA reads as TGTGCCAGTAGTGCCCAGACAGGGGGCCACAATCAGCCCCAGCATTTT. Amino acids: CASSAQTGGHNQPQHF.

This clone was found a few times. The J gene is TRBJ2-7, the V gene TRBV6-1; D is undetermined. Germline CDR1 MNHNS, CDR2 SASEGT. The CDR3 contains 14 residues. V was cut by 2 bases and J by 0 bases, with 8 bases left in between. CDR3 in DNA: TGTGCCAGCAGTGAACCGGCGGTCTCCTACGAGCAGTACTTC. It codes for CASSEPAVSYEQYF.

The V call is TRBV5-6, the J call TRBJ1-1; D remains ambiguous. Per the germline V gene, CDR1 is SGHDT and CDR2 is YYEEEE. CDR3 length: 16 amino acids. V was cut by 0 bases and J by 0 bases, with 12 bases left in between. For the CDR3, the DNA is TGTGCCAGCAGCTTGGCCCCGACGGAAATGAACACTGAAGCTTTCTTT. It specifies CASSLAPTEMNTEAFF.

CDR3 DNA: TGTGCCAGCAGTCGAACGGGAGGGCCCGTAAATGAGCAGTTCTTC. Translating gives CASSRTGGPVNEQFF. The chain links TRBV6-5 to TRBJ2-1, with TRBD2 matching 8 bases. J was trimmed by 7 bases and V by 5 bases; bases with no gene match: 10. Germline values: CDR1 MNHEY, CDR2 SVGAGI. This CDR3 has 15 amino acids.

This chain uses TRBV15 with TRBJ2-7, with 9 nucleotides matching TRBD1. The CDR3 contains 16 residues. The trim removed 2 bases at V and 5 bases at J, leaving 10 bases unmatched. The germline V gene has CDR1 LNHNV and CDR2 YYDKDF (reference sequence). The CDR3 sequence: CATSRYRDRVGDEQYF. CDR3 DNA: TGTGCCACCAGCAGATACCGGGACAGGGTCGGGGACGAGCAGTACTTC.

V is TRBV6-5 and J is TRBJ2-1; TRBD2 matches at 14 bases. Losses at the gene ends were 2 bases for V and 15 bases for J; bases not matched to a gene: 9. The CDR3 is 15 residues long. In germline, CDR1 is MNHEY, CDR2 SVGAGI. The CDR3 bases are TGTGCCAGCAGTTACGACGGGACTAGCGGGAGCCCGCCGTTCTTC. Residues: CASSYDGTSGSPPFF.

V gene TRBV11-2 combines with J gene TRBJ2-7; 7 nucleotides match TRBD1. There are 12 residues in the CDR3. The J segment lost 5 bases and the V segment lost 9 bases, leaving 7 bases of the junction unmatched. From germline, CDR1 is SGHAT and CDR2 FQNNGV. CDR3 residues: CASQQGEHEQYF. The CDR3 DNA reads TGTGCCAGTCAGCAGGGGGAGCACGAGCAGTACTTC.

The J gene is TRBJ2-3, the V gene TRBV5-1; D may match TRBD1 or TRBD2 (5 bases each). The CDR3 runs to 15 residues. Trimming pared 0 bases from V and 8 bases from J, leaving 16 bases between. Germline lookup yields CDR1 SGHRS and CDR2 YFSETQ. The CDR3 protein is CASSLDMTGQGTQYF. The CDR3 DNA follows: TGCGCCAGCAGCTTGGATATGACGGGGCAGGGTACGCAGTATTTT. Drawing the rest from reference TRBV5-1 and TRBJ2-3, the complete variable domain is KAGVTQTPRYLIKTRGQQVTLSCSPISGHRSVSWYQQTPGQGLQFLFEYFSETQRNKGNFPGRFSGRQFSNSRSEMNVSTLELGDSALYLCASSLDMTGQGTQYFGPGTRLTVL.

The chain uses TRBV30 and TRBJ2-3; no reliable D call. Germline assignment: CDR1 GTSNPN and CDR2 SVGIG (reference sequence). Trimming pared 0 bases from V and 0 bases from J, leaving 4 bases between. This CDR3 has 13 residues. CDR3 bases: TGTGCCTGGAGTGTCAGTAGCACAGATACGCAGTATTTT. It codes for CAWSVSSTDTQYF.